The clone carrying this TCR beta chain turned up a few times. The sample originates from a study of T-cell reconstitution after alpha-beta-depleted transplantation in children. The V end was cut by 0 bases, the J end by 5 bases, with 6 bases between. Germline V lookup: CDR1 SGHDT, CDR2 YYEEEE. The CDR3 is made up of 13 amino acids. The TCRbeta library was prepared with unique molecular identifiers. TCRdb passed the PCR reads through MiXCR, listing each CDR3 protein once. The table records 230,000 or so distinct CDR3 sequences, 12% of them present only once. Sequences were derived from PBMCs from the stem cell graft donor, sampled from the stem cell graft. This sequence originates from a human donor who donated a stem cell graft to a child with acute lymphoblastic leukemia. The rearrangement links TRBV5-6 to TRBJ2-1; D gene unclear. The CDR3 loop is CASSLAANNEQFF. CDR3 DNA sequence: TGTGCCAGCAGCTTGGCGGCCAACAATGAGCAGTTCTTC.